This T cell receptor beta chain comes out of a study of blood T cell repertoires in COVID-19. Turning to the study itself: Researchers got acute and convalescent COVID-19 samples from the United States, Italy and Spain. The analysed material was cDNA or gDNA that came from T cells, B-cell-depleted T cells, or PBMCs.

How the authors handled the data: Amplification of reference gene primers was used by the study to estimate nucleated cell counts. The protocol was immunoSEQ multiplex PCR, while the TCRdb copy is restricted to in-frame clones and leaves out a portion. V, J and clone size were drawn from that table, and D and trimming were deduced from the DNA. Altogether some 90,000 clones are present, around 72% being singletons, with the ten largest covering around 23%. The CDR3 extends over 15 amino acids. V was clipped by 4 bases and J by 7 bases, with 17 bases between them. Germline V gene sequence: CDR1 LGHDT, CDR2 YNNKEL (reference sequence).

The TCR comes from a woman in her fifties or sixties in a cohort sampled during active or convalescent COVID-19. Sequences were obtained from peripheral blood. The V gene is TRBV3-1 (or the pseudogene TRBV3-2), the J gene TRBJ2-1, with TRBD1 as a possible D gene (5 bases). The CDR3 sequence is CASSRRVERANEQFF. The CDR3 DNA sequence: TGTGCCAGCAGCCGCAGGGTAGAAAGAGCAAATGAGCAGTTCTTC.